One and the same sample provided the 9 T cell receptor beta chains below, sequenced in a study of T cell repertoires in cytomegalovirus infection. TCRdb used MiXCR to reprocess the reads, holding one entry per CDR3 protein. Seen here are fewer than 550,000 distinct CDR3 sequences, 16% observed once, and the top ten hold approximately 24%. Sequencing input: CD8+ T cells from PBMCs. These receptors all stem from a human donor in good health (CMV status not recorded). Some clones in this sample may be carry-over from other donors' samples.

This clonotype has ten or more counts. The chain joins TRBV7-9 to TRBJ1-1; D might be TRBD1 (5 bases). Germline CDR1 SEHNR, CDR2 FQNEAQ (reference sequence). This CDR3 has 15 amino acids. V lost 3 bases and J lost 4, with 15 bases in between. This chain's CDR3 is CASSLPQGPGTEAFF. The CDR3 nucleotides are TGTGCCAGCAGCTTGCCCCAGGGCCCGGGCACTGAAGCTTTCTTT.

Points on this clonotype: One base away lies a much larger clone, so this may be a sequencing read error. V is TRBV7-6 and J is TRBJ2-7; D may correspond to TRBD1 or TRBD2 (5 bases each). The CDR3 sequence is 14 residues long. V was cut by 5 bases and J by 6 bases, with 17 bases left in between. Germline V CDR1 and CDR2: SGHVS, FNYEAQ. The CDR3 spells CASSPGSQLLEQYF. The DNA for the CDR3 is TGTGCCAGCAGCCCAGGGAGTCAGCTTCTCGAGCAGTACTTC.

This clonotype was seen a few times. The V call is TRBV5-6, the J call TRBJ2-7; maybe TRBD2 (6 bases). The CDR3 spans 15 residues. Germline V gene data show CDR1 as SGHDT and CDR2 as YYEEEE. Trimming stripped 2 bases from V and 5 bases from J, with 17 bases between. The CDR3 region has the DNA TGTGCCAGCAGCTTCTTTGGCGGGAAGATTGACGAGCAGTACTTC. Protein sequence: CASSFFGGKIDEQYF.

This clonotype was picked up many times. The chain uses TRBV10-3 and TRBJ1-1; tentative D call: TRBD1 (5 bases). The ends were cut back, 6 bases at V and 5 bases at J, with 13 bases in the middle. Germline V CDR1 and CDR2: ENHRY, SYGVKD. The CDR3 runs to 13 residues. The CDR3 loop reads CAIRSTAATEAFF. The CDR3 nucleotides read TGTGCCATCAGGTCGACAGCCGCTACTGAAGCTTTCTTT.

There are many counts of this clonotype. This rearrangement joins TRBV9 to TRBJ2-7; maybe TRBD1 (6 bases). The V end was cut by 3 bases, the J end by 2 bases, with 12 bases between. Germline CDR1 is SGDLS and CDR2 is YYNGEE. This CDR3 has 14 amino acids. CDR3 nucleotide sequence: TGTGCCAGCAGCGCCCGGGACACTCCCTACGAGCAGTACTTC. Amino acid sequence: CASSARDTPYEQYF.

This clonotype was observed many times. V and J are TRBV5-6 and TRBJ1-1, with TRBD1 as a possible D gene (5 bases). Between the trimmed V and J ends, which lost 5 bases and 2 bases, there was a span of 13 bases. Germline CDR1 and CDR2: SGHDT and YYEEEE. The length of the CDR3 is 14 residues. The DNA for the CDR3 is TGTGCCAGCAGACTGCCGGGACGAAACACTGAAGCTTTCTTT. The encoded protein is CASRLPGRNTEAFF.

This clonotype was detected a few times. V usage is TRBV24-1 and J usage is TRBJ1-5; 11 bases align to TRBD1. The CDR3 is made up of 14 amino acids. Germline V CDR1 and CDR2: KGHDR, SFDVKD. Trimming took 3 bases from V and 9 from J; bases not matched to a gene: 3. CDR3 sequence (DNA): TGTGCCACCAGTGATGGACAGGGGGCAGGGCCCCAGCATTTT. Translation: CATSDGQGAGPQHF.

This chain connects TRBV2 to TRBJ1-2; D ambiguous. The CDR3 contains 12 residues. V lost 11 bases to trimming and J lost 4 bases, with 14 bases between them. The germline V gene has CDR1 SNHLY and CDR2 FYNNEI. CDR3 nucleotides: TGTGCCGCCATATCGCCCCGCTATGGCTACACCTTC. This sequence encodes CAAISPRYGYTF.

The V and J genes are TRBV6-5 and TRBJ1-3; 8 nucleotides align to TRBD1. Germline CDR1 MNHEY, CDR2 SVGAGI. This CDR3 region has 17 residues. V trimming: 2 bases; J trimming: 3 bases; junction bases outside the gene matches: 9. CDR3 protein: CASSYALDREGGNTIYF. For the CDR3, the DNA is TGTGCCAGCAGTTACGCCTTGGACAGGGAGGGTGGAAACACCATATATTTT.